The 17 T cell receptor beta chains given below trace back to one sample, sequenced in a study of CD8 T cells in ankylosing spondylitis. One entry per CDR3 protein, called by TCRdb with MiXCR from the 5' RACE reads. The sample holds about 150,000 distinct CDR3 sequences, under 45% seen once. Sequencing was performed on synovial fluid, either unsorted or a sorted T cell fraction (not recorded which). These receptors came from a male donor with ankylosing spondylitis.

This clonotype was seen once. One junction end disagrees with the germline gene, perhaps due to a read error. J is TRBJ2-7 and V is TRBV12-3 or TRBV12-4; 7 nucleotides agree with TRBD2. The CDR3 runs 19 residues. The DNA of the CDR3 is TGTGCCATCAGTTCCCCCATACCTCCCGGGGGGTATCGGGTGAGCGAGCAGTACTTC. This gives the protein CAISSPIPPGGYRVSEQYF.

This chain uses TRBV10-3 with TRBJ1-2, with 7 bases lining up with TRBD1. The germline CDR1 and CDR2 sequences are ENHRY and SYGVKD. The V segment lost 4 bases and the J segment 2 bases; nucleotides outside the gene matches: 4. CDR3 length: 14 residues. For the CDR3, the DNA is TGTGCCATCAGTGTGGACAGGAGAAACTATGGCTACACCTTC. This gives the protein CAISVDRRNYGYTF.

This clonotype was detected only a few times. The CDR3 protein is CASSLLPGSGGETGELFF. DNA of the CDR3: TGTGCCAGCAGCCTTTTGCCCGGTAGCGGGGGTGAAACCGGGGAGCTGTTTTTT. The chain links TRBV4-2 to TRBJ2-2; 9 bases match TRBD2. Unmatched junction bases numbered 14, after V lost 4 bases and J lost 5 bases. CDR3 length: 18 residues. CDR1 and CDR2 (germline): LGHNA, YNFKEQ.

V and J are TRBV5-1 and TRBJ2-1; 11 bases are shared with TRBD2. The CDR3 covers 15 residues. The germline V gene encodes CDR1 SGHRS and CDR2 YFSETQ. Trimming took 8 bases from V and 2 from J; bases not matched to a gene: 6. The CDR3 DNA sequence: TGCGCCAGTACCGGGACTAGCGGACCCTACAATGAGCAGTTCTTC. This codes for CASTGTSGPYNEQFF. Full variable domain (remainder filled in from reference TRBV5-1 and TRBJ2-1): KAGVTQTPRYLIKTRGQQVTLSCSPISGHRSVSWYQQTPGQGLQFLFEYFSETQRNKGNFPGRFSGRQFSNSRSEMNVSTLELGDSALYLCASTGTSGPYNEQFFGPGTRLTVL.

This clonotype was counted only a few times. This chain uses TRBV20-1 with TRBJ2-7; weak D call: TRBD1 (6 bases). This CDR3 contains 15 residues. Trimming left V 2 bases short and J 3 bases short, with 17 bases between. CDR1 is DFQATT, CDR2 SNEGSKA, per germline (reference sequence). CDR3: CSARKTGLNNYEQYF. In DNA form, the CDR3 reads TGCAGTGCTAGAAAGACAGGCTTAAATAACTACGAGCAGTACTTC.

This chain uses TRBV6-1 with TRBJ2-5; the match to TRBD2 covers 9 bases. V shed 8 bases and J 2 bases; nucleotides not matched to a gene: 6. The CDR3 runs to 14 residues. Per germline, CDR1 MNHNS and CDR2 SASEGT. The CDR3 sequence: CASGLAMIQETQYF. CDR3 nucleotides: TGTGCCAGCGGACTAGCGATGATTCAAGAGACCCAGTACTTC.

A few counts support this clonotype. The rearrangement uses TRBV6-2 or TRBV6-3 and TRBJ2-3, with D possibly being TRBD2 (6 bases). The germline gives CDR1 MNHEY, CDR2 SVGEGT. The CDR3 extends over 16 amino acids. V was cut by 4 bases and J by 2 bases, with 16 bases left in between. CDR3 region: CASSSVLVAATDTQYF. As DNA, the CDR3 is TGTGCCAGCAGTTCGGTTCTAGTAGCGGCCACAGATACGCAGTATTTT.

This clonotype was picked up a small number of times. The chain joins TRBV5-1 to TRBJ1-5; 8 bases match TRBD1. The CDR3 is made up of 16 amino acids. V gave up 2 bases and J gave up 3 bases; unmatched junction bases: 7. The germline V gene has CDR1 SGHRS and CDR2 YFSETQ. CDR3 sequence (DNA): TGCGCCAGCAGCTTTCGACAGGGGAGGCTCAATCAGCCCCAGCATTTT. Protein: CASSFRQGRLNQPQHF.

J is TRBJ2-7 and V is TRBV6-2 or TRBV6-3, with TRBD2 matching 8 bases. The CDR3 is 14 residues long. J was trimmed by 2 bases and V by 4 bases; bases with no gene match: 4. In germline, CDR1 is MNHEY, CDR2 SVGEGT. The CDR3 DNA sequence: TGTGCCAGCAGTTTACTTAGCGGGACCTACGAGCAGTACTTC. Residues: CASSLLSGTYEQYF.

V is TRBV29-1 and J is TRBJ2-3; D tentatively fits TRBD1 or TRBD2 (5 bases each). V was pared by 5 bases and J by 4 bases, with 16 bases between. The CDR3 spans 14 residues. CDR1 and CDR2 from the germline V gene are SQVTM and ANQGSEA. The CDR3 nucleotides are TGCAGCGTTTCCGGGACCGTGGGGCCAGATACGCAGTATTTT. This translates into CSVSGTVGPDTQYF.

A single count supports this clonotype. The chain employs TRBV6-2 or TRBV6-3 and TRBJ2-7; possible D gene TRBD2, 6 bases. Germline V CDR1 and CDR2: MNHEY, SVGEGT. The CDR3 contains 13 residues. V was pared by 6 bases and J by 7 bases, with 16 bases between. The CDR3 nucleotides read TGTGCCAGCAGCCTCCGGGACTGGGGAGAGCAGTACTTC. Its translation is CASSLRDWGEQYF.

Many counts were recorded for this clonotype. The V call is TRBV27, the J call TRBJ2-1, with 10 positions matching TRBD2. Germline CDR1 and CDR2: MNHEY and SMNVEV (reference sequence). The CDR3 extends over 14 amino acids. The ends lost 10 bases at V and 9 bases at J; junction bases unmatched: 12. This CDR3 is CATSEREGWSEQFF. The CDR3 DNA is TGTGCCACCTCGGAGCGGGAGGGCTGGAGTGAGCAGTTCTTC.

This clonotype was detected only once. J is TRBJ1-2 and V is TRBV12-3 or TRBV12-4; 8 bases align to TRBD1. The CDR3 is 15 residues long. After removal of 4 bases from V and 8 bases from J, the junction contained 12 bases not matched to a gene. This chain's CDR3 is CASSWTGLARTGYTF. In DNA, the CDR3 is TGTGCCAGCAGTTGGACAGGGTTGGCTCGTACCGGCTACACCTTC.

This chain links TRBV4-1 with TRBJ1-2; no firm D call. Trimming pared 3 bases from V and 4 bases from J, leaving 9 bases between. CDR1 is MGHRA, CDR2 YSYEKL, per germline. The CDR3 sequence is 13 residues long. The CDR3 nucleotides are TGCGCCAGCAGCCACGGGCTGGGCTATGGCTACACCTTC. Translation gives CASSHGLGYGYTF.

J is TRBJ1-6 and V is TRBV7-8; tentative D call: TRBD1 (6 bases). The CDR3 covers 15 residues. Germline V gene sequence: CDR1 SGHVS, CDR2 FQNEAQ. V lost 2 bases and J 9 bases, leaving 14 bases between the germline ends. The DNA of the CDR3 is TGTGCCAGCAGCTTAAACAGGGAACAGGCTTCACCCCTCCACTTT. It specifies CASSLNREQASPLHF.

Judged by abundance, this clonotype is hyperexpanded (1% or more). In nucleotides, the CDR3 is TGTGCCAGCAGTTACTCGGGACAGGTCAACAATGAGCAGTTCTTC. Its protein is CASSYSGQVNNEQFF. The V and J genes are TRBV6-5 and TRBJ2-1; 8 positions match TRBD1. This CDR3 spans 15 amino acids. The V and J ends lost 0 bases and 5 bases, in that order; junction bases with no gene match: 3. Germline V gene data show CDR1 as MNHEY and CDR2 as SVGAGI.

The chain links TRBV6-2 or TRBV6-3 to TRBJ2-3, with 7 bases that match TRBD2. V trimming: 5 bases; J trimming: 4 bases; junction bases outside the gene matches: 9. The V gene's germline CDR1 is MNHEY and CDR2 SVGEGT. CDR3 size: 15 residues. The CDR3 bases are TGTGCCAGCAGTAGACTAGCTGATGGTGCAGATACGCAGTATTTT. Its translation is CASSRLADGADTQYF.